A single T cell receptor (beta chain) is shown here with its context. Its antigen remains unknown. Sequencing was performed with immunoSEQ multiplex PCR; in TCRdb, only in-frame clones are kept and a portion is missing. The data show around 2.1 million clones, nearly 97% seen once. V lost 5 bases and J 14 bases, leaving 10 bases between the germline ends. This CDR3 has 10 residues. Germline CDR1 reads SEHNR; CDR2 reads FQNEAQ (reference sequence). The sample is drawn from a study of shared clonotypes between healthy human individuals. Study findings and constraints: Larger estimated richness was generally recorded for naive subsets relative to memory subsets.

The source material was naive CD4+ T cells sorted from blood. Subset noted: CD45RA+ positively selected. V gene TRBV7-9 combines with J gene TRBJ2-1; possibly TRBD1 or TRBD2 for D (5 bases each). The source of this sequence is a young man in good health. The CDR3 DNA sequence: TGTGCCAGCAGCCTCGAGGGGAAGTTCTTC. Translating it yields CASSLEGKFF.